A selection of T cell receptor beta chains follows, all from one sample in a study of blood T cell repertoires in COVID-19. The assay was immunoSEQ multiplex PCR, and TCRdb's table has in-frame clones only and misses some. Of 150,000 to 200,000 clones in the sample, about three quarters were seen once. Sequencing was carried out using peripheral blood. These receptors came from a woman aged 45-59 years with active or convalescent COVID-19. The CDR3 runs from the conserved cysteine through the conserved F or W. The D gene is left open where the match is weak. Clone sizes are given selectively: once, few, many, or a class where the clone is expanded.

TRBJ2-5 . TRBD2 TRBV12-5 TGTGCTAGTGGTTTGGCGTCCGGGACTAGCGGGCCGTACCAAGAGACCCAGTACTTC CASGLASGTSGPYQETQYF
TRBJ2-3 . TRBD1 TRBV9 TGTGCCAGCAGCGCCCGCGAGGGGGCTTCTGATACGCAGTATTTT CASSAREGASDTQYF
TRBJ1-6 . . TRBV19 TGTGCCAGTACCGGGGACATCTTGGAATCACCCCTCCACTTT CASTGDILESPLHF
TRBJ2-2 . TRBD1 TRBV6-5 TGTGCCAGCAGATACGACAGGGCCCAAAACACCGGGGAGCTGTTTTTT CASRYDRAQNTGELFF
TRBJ1-6 . . TRBV30 TGTGCCTGGAGTGTGAGGGGGACCTATAATTCACCCCTCCACTTT CAWSVRGTYNSPLHF
TRBJ2-3 . TRBD2 TRBV7-2 TGTGCCAGCAGCTTAAACGGGAGGGGGGTAGATACGCAGTATTTT CASSLNGRGVDTQYF
TRBJ2-1 . TRBD1 TRBV12-3/TRBV12-4 TGTGCCAGCACCATGGACAGGGAGCAGTTCTTC CASTMDREQFF
TRBJ2-4 . TRBD2 TRBV28 TGTGCCAGCAGTTCCCTCTGGCTAGCGGGAGTCAAAAACATTCAGTACTTC CASSSLWLAGVKNIQYF
TRBJ2-3 . . TRBV5-5 TGTGCCAGCAGCTTTAGTGTGGCAGATACGCAGTATTTT CASSFSVADTQYF
TRBJ2-1 . . TRBV24-1 TGTGCCACTGGGCACTACAATGAGCAGTTCTTC CATGHYNEQFF
TRBJ1-6 few TRBD1 TRBV30 TGTGCCTGGCTTCGGGACAGGGGCTCACCCCTCCACTTT CAWLRDRGSPLHF
TRBJ2-2 . . TRBV28 TGTGCCAGCAGTTTCCCAAGCTCCGGGGAGCTGTTTTTT CASSFPSSGELFF
TRBJ1-1 . . TRBV3-1/TRBV3-2 TGTGCCAGCAGTCCCTTTCGACAGGCCGGGGCTGAAGCTTTCTTT CASSPFRQAGAEAFF
TRBJ2-2 . TRBD2 TRBV30 TGTGCCTGGAGTGTAGCACTAGCGGGAGGGGGCGGGGAGCTGTTTTTT CAWSVALAGGGGELFF
TRBJ2-1 . . TRBV7-2 TGTGCCAGCAGCCTAGGACTGCTGGGTACGGATGAGCAGTTCTTC CASSLGLLGTDEQFF
TRBJ1-1 . . TRBV18 TGTGCCAGCTCACCATTGGGGGGCACTGAAGCTTTCTTT CASSPLGGTEAFF
TRBJ1-1 . . TRBV19 TGTGCCGCCGGTGGGGAGCGTAACTCGAACACTGAAGCTTTCTTT CAAGGERNSNTEAFF
TRBJ2-7 . . TRBV6-6 TGTGCCAGCAGCCCCAGAGGAGACGAGCAGTACTTC CASSPRGDEQYF
TRBJ1-2 . TRBD1 TRBV24-1 TGTGCCACCAGTGATGGGACAGGCCGGCGATACACCTTC CATSDGTGRRYTF
TRBJ2-1 . . TRBV4-2 TGTGCCAGCAGCCAAGAAGAGAAGTCCTACAATGAGCAGTTCTTC CASSQEEKSYNEQFF
TRBJ1-1 once . TRBV3-1/TRBV3-2 TGTGCCAGCAGCCCTCGGTCTTCGAGGGTCGACGGTGAAGCTTTCTTT CASSPRSSRVDGEAFF
TRBJ1-4 . . TRBV10-3 TGTGCCATCAGGGGGCAGGGATACGAGGAAAAACTGTTTTTT CAIRGQGYEEKLFF
TRBJ1-4 . . TRBV2 TGTGCCAGCAGTGTGCAGGGAGGGAGAGTTAATGAAAAACTGTTTTTT CASSVQGGRVNEKLFF